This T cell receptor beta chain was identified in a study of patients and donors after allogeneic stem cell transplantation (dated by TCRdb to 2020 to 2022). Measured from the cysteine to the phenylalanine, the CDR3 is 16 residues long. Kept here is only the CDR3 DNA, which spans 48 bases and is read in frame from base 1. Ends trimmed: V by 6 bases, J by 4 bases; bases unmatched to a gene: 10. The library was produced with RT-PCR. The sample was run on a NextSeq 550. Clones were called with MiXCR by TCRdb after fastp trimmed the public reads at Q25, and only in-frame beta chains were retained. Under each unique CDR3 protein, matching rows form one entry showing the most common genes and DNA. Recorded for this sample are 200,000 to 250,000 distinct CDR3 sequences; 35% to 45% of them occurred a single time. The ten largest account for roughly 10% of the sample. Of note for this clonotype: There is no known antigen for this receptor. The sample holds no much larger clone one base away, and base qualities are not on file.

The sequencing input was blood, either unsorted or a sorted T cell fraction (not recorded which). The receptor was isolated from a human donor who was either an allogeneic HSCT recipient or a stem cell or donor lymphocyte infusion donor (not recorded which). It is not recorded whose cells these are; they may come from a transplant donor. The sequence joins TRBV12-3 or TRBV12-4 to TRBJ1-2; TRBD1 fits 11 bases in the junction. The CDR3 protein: CASSRDRGAQGYGYTF. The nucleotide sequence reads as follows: TGTGCCAGCAGCAGGGACAGGGGGGCTCAGGGCTATGGCTACACCTTC.